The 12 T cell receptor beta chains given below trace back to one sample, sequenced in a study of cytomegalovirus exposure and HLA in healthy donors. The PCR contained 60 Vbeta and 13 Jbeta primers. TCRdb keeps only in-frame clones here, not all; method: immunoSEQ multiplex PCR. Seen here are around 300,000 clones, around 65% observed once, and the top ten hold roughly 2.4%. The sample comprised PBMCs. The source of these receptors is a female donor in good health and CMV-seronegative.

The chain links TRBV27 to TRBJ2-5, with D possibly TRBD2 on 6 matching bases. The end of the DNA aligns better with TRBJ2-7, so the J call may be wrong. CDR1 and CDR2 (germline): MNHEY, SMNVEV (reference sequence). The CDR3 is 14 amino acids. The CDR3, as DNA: TGTGCCAGCAGTTTGACGGGAGTAGGCTACGAGCAGTACTTC. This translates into CASSLTGVGYEQYF.

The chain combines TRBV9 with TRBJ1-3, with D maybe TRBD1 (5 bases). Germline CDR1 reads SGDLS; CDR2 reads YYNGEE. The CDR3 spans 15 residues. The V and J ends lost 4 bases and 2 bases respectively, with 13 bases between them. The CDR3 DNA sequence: TGTGCCAGCAGCCCCGTCTCAGGGACTGGAAACACCATATATTTT. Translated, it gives CASSPVSGTGNTIYF.

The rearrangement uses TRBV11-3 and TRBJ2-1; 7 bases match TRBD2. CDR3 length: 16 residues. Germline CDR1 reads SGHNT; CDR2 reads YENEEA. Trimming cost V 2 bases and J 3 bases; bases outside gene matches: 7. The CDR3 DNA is TGTGCCAGCAGCTTACGAACTAGCGTCTACTACAATGAGCAGTTCTTC. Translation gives CASSLRTSVYYNEQFF.

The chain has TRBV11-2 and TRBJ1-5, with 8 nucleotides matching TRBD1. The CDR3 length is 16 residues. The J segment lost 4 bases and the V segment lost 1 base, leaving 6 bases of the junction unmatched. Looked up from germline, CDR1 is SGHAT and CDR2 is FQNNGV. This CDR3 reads CASSLGGQGLNQPQHF. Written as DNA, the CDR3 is TGTGCCAGCAGCTTAGGAGGACAGGGACTTAATCAGCCCCAGCATTTT.

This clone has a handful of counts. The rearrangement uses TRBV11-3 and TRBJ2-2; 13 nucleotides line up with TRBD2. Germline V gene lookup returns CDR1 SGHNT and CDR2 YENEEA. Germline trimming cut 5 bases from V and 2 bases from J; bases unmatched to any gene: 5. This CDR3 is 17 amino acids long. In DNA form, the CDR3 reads TGTGCCAGCAGCCTCAGGACTAGCGGGAGTAACACCGGGGAGCTGTTTTTT. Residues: CASSLRTSGSNTGELFF.

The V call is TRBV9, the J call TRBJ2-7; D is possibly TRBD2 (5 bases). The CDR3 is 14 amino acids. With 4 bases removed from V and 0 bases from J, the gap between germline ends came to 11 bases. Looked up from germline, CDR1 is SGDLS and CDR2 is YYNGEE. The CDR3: CASSITGNSYEQYF. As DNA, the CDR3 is TGTGCCAGCAGCATAACGGGAAACTCCTACGAGCAGTACTTC.

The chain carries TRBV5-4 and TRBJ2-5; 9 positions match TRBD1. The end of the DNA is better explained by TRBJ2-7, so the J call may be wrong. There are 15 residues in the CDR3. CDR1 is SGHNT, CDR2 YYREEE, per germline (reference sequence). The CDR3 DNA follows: TGTGCCAGCAGCGGCCCCGGGACAGGGCTCTACGAGCAGTACTTC. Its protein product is CASSGPGTGLYEQYF.

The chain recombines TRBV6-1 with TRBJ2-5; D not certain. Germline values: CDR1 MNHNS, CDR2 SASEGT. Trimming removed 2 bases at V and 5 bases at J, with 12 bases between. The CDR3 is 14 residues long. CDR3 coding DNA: TGTGCCAGCAGTGAACTACCTCTTTGGGAGACCCAGTACTTC. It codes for CASSELPLWETQYF.

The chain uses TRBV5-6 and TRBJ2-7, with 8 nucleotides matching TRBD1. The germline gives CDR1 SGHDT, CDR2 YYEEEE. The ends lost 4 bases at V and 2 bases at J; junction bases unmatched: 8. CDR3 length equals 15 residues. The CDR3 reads CASSSGQGRAYEQYF. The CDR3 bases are TGTGCCAGCAGCAGCGGACAGGGTCGTGCCTACGAGCAGTACTTC.

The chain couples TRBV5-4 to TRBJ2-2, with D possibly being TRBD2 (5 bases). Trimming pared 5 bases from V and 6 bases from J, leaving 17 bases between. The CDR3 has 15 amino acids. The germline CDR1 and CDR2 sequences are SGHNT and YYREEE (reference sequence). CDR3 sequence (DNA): TGTGCCAGCAGTCCCGCCGGGGTAAGAGCCGGGGAGCTGTTTTTT. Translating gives CASSPAGVRAGELFF.

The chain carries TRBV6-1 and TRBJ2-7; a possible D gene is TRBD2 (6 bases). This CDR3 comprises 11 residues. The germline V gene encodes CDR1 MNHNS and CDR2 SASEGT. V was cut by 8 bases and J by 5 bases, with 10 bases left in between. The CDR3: CASRRRDEQYF. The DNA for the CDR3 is TGTGCCAGCCGCCGGAGGGACGAGCAGTACTTC.

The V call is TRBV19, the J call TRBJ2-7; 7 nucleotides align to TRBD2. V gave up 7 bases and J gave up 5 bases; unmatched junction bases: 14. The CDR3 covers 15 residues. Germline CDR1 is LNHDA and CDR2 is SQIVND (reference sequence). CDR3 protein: CASTKTGGSIHEQYF. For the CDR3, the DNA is TGTGCCAGTACAAAGACTGGCGGGAGTATCCACGAGCAGTACTTC.